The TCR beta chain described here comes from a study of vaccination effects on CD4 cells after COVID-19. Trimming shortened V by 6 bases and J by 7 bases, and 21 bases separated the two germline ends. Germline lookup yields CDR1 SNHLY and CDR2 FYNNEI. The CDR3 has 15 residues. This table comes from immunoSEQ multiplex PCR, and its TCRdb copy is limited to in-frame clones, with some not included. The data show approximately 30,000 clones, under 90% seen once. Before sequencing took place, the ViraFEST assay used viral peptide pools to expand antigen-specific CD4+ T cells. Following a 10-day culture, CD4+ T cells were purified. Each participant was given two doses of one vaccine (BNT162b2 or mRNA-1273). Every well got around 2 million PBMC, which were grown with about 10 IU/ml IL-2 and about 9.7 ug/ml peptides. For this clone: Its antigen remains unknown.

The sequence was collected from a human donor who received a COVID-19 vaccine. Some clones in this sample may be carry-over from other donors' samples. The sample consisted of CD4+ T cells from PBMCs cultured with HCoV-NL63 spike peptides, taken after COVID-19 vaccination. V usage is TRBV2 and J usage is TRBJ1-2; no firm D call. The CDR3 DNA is TGTGCCAGCAGGCGAACCGGCACAGAAAGTAGTGGCTACACCTTC. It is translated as CASRRTGTESSGYTF.